A single T cell receptor beta chain is shown here with its context. The record originates from a study of shared clonotypes between healthy human individuals. The overall study: Sampling drew on donors who were a couple of women and a few men aged 18 to 49.

It was CD45RO-negative cells, positively selected for CCR7, that made up naive CD8 cells, with terminally differentiated effector memory CD45RA+ cells excluded. Clones were sequenced by immunoSEQ multiplex PCR, and TCRdb holds only the in-frame ones, with some missing. The sample includes some 2 million clones, approximately 94% seen only once; the top ten take 0.85% to 1.3%. The V gene lost 6 bases and the J gene lost 0 bases, with 9 bases spanning the gap. CDR1 and CDR2 (germline): SGHVS, FQNEAQ. CDR3 length: 14 amino acids. This clonotype was obtained from a man between 18 and 29 years old in good health. Sequenced sample: naive CD8+ T cells sorted from blood. The rearrangement uses TRBV7-8 and TRBJ2-1; D gene ambiguous. This CDR3 reads CASRYRASYNEQFF. The CDR3 DNA follows: TGTGCCAGCAGATACCGGGCCTCCTACAATGAGCAGTTCTTC.